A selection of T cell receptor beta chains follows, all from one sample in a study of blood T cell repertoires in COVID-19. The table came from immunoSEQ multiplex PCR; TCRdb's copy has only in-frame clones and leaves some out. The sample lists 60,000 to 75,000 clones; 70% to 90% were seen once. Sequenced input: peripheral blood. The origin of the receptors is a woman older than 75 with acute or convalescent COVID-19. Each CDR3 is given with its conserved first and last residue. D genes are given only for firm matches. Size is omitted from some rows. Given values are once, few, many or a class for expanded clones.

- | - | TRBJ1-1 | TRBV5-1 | CASSLILAGTEAFF | TGCGCCAGCAGCTTGATTCTAGCGGGCACTGAAGCTTTCTTT
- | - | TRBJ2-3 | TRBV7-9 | CASSFIRRASSTDTQYF | TGTGCCAGCAGCTTTATCAGGCGGGCGTCTAGCACAGATACGCAGTATTTT
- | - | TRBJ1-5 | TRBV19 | CASSIFLSNQPQHF | TGTGCCAGTAGTATTTTCCTTAGCAATCAGCCCCAGCATTTT
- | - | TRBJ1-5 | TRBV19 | CASSNGQNNQPQHF | TGTGCCAGTAGTAACGGACAGAATAATCAGCCCCAGCATTTT
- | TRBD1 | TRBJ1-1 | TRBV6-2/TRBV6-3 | CASSAGQRPMNTEAFF | TGTGCCAGCAGTGCGGGACAGCGCCCTATGAACACTGAAGCTTTCTTT
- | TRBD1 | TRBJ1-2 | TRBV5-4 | CASSSVLQGARGYTF | TGTGCCAGCAGCTCCGTTCTACAGGGGGCAAGGGGCTACACCTTC
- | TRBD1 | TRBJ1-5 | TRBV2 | CASSGQVFSQPQHF | TGTGCCAGCAGCGGACAGGTTTTTTCTCAGCCCCAGCATTTT
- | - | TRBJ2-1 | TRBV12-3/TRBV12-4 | CASTRRSYNEQFF | TGTGCCAGCACGAGGCGCTCCTACAATGAGCAGTTCTTC
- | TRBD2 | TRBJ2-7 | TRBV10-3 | CAIRWEGLGEQYF | TGTGCCATCAGGTGGGAGGGCTTGGGCGAGCAGTACTTC
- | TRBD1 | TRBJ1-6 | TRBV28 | CASSFGQGLNSPLHF | TGTGCCAGCAGTTTCGGACAGGGACTAAATTCACCCCTCCACTTT
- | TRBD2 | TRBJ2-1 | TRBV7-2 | CASSLWLAGSPSYNEQFF | TGTGCCAGCAGCTTATGGCTAGCGGGATCACCCTCCTACAATGAGCAGTTCTTC
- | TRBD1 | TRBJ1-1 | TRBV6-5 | CASSRPGGGQVAFF | TGTGCCAGCAGTCGACCAGGGGGCGGACAGGTGGCTTTCTTT
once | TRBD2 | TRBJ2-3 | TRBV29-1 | CSAESGSADTQYF | TGCAGCGCCGAGAGCGGGAGCGCAGATACGCAGTATTTT
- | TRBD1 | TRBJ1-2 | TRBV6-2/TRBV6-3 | CASSTGQGAFRVRGYTF | TGTGCCAGCAGTACGGGACAGGGGGCATTTCGCGTTCGTGGCTACACCTTC
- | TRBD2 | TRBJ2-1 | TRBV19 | CASIGREGRNEQFF | TGTGCCAGTATTGGGCGGGAGGGCCGGAATGAGCAGTTCTTC
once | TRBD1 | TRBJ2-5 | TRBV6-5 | CASSQTGQGYETQYF | TGTGCCAGCAGTCAGACGGGACAGGGATATGAGACCCAGTACTTC
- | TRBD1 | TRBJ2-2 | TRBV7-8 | CASSAPGQGTGELFF | TGTGCCAGCAGCGCTCCGGGACAGGGAACCGGGGAGCTGTTTTTT
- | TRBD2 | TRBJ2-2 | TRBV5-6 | CASSLAGGTGELFF | TGTGCCAGCAGCTTAGCGGGGGGCACCGGGGAGCTGTTTTTT
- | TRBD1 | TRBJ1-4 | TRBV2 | CASIRDRADEKLFF | TGTGCCAGCATCCGAGACAGGGCAGACGAAAAACTGTTTTTT
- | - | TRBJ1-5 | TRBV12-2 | CASRFSINQPQHF | TGTGCAAGTCGCTTCAGTATAAATCAGCCCCAGCATTTT
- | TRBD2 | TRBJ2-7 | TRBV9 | CASSQSSGRFYEQYF | TGTGCCAGCAGTCAATCGAGCGGGAGGTTTTACGAGCAGTACTTC